This is a list of T cell receptor beta chains from one sample in a study of response to subunit inactivated influenza vaccine. TCRdb analysed the RT-PCR reads with MiXCR anew, one entry per CDR3 protein. Of about 540,000 distinct CDR3 sequences listed, less than 25% are singletons. These data also formed part of another study, on T cells expressing NK-cell markers.

The sequencing here drew on CD4+ T cells sorted from PBMCs, taken 11 to 12 days after vaccination. Receptors were obtained from a man aged 50 to 59 who received an inactivated influenza vaccine. The CDR3 runs from the conserved cysteine through the conserved F or W. Each record gives: V gene, D gene, J gene, clone size, CDR3 DNA, CDR3 protein. The D gene is left open where the match is weak. Clone size is given for some rows only: seen once, a few or many times, or a class if the clone is expanded.

v_gene: TRBV28
d_gene: TRBD1
j_gene: TRBJ1-2
abundance: NA
CDR3nt: TGTGCCAGCAGCGCCTTGACAGGGATCTATGGCTACACCTTC
CDR3aa: CASSALTGIYGYTF

v_gene: TRBV6-5
d_gene: NA
j_gene: TRBJ1-2
abundance: once
CDR3nt: TGTGCCAGCGCGGGGAAGGGGTCACGCTACACCTTC
CDR3aa: CASAGKGSRYTF

v_gene: TRBV29-1
d_gene: NA
j_gene: TRBJ2-2
abundance: few
CDR3nt: TGCAGCGGGGTTGACACCGGGGAGCTGTTTTTT
CDR3aa: CSGVDTGELFF

v_gene: TRBV20-1
d_gene: NA
j_gene: TRBJ1-5
abundance: few
CDR3nt: TGCAGTGCACGGACACGCAATAATCAGCCCCAGCATTTT
CDR3aa: CSARTRNNQPQHF

v_gene: TRBV7-9
d_gene: NA
j_gene: TRBJ1-4
abundance: few
CDR3nt: TGTGCCAGCAGCTGGGGTAATGAAAAACTGTTTTTT
CDR3aa: CASSWGNEKLFF

v_gene: TRBV10-3
d_gene: NA
j_gene: TRBJ2-1
abundance: NA
CDR3nt: TGTGCCATCAGTGAACGCAACGGGGTCTACAATGAGCAGTTCTTC
CDR3aa: CAISERNGVYNEQFF

v_gene: TRBV20-1
d_gene: NA
j_gene: TRBJ2-5
abundance: NA
CDR3nt: TGCAGTGCTAGAGACCTGATCCAGGAGACCCAGTACTTC
CDR3aa: CSARDLIQETQYF

v_gene: TRBV29-1
d_gene: TRBD1
j_gene: TRBJ2-7
abundance: NA
CDR3nt: TGCAGCGTTGTTAACAGGGGCCCCACCTACGAGCAGTACTTC
CDR3aa: CSVVNRGPTYEQYF

v_gene: TRBV29-1
d_gene: NA
j_gene: TRBJ2-5
abundance: few
CDR3nt: TGCAGCGGACAGGGGAGGGGGGAGACCCAGTACTTC
CDR3aa: CSGQGRGETQYF

v_gene: TRBV4-2
d_gene: TRBD2
j_gene: TRBJ2-2
abundance: NA
CDR3nt: TGTGCCAGCAGCCCCCTAGGTGGGGGGGTGGTCACCGGGGAGCTGTTTTTT
CDR3aa: CASSPLGGGVVTGELFF

v_gene: TRBV7-6
d_gene: NA
j_gene: TRBJ2-1
abundance: NA
CDR3nt: TGTGCCAGTGCGTCAGCCCCGGGGGACAATGAGCAGTTCTTC
CDR3aa: CASASAPGDNEQFF

v_gene: TRBV5-1
d_gene: NA
j_gene: TRBJ2-7
abundance: NA
CDR3nt: TGCGCCAGCAGCTTGACCCCGACAAGCTCCTACGAGCAGTACTTC
CDR3aa: CASSLTPTSSYEQYF

v_gene: TRBV4-3
d_gene: NA
j_gene: TRBJ1-4
abundance: many
CDR3nt: TGCGCCAGCAGCCAAGAGGTAGCTTCAGGGTCAAGGGAAAAACTGTTTTTT
CDR3aa: CASSQEVASGSREKLFF

v_gene: TRBV7-8
d_gene: NA
j_gene: TRBJ2-1
abundance: NA
CDR3nt: TGTGCCAGCAGCTTAGCGATGACCCAAAGTCGGTTCTTC
CDR3aa: CASSLAMTQSRFF

v_gene: TRBV7-3
d_gene: TRBD2
j_gene: TRBJ2-5
abundance: NA
CDR3nt: TGTGCCAGCAGCTTAGGCGGGGGGACGACCCAGTACTTC
CDR3aa: CASSLGGGTTQYF

v_gene: TRBV2
d_gene: NA
j_gene: TRBJ1-1
abundance: few
CDR3nt: TGTGCCAGCAGTCCACTCACTGAAGCTTTCTTT
CDR3aa: CASSPLTEAFF

v_gene: TRBV7-9
d_gene: NA
j_gene: TRBJ1-6
abundance: NA
CDR3nt: TGTGCCAGCAGTCGTACAGGAGACTCACCCCTCCACTTT
CDR3aa: CASSRTGDSPLHF

v_gene: TRBV12-1
d_gene: NA
j_gene: TRBJ2-1
abundance: NA
CDR3nt: TGTGCCAGCAGCCTCCCCCCGCTAGTCTTAAATGAGCAGTTCTTC
CDR3aa: CASSLPPLVLNEQFF

v_gene: TRBV6-1
d_gene: TRBD2
j_gene: TRBJ2-3
abundance: NA
CDR3nt: TGTGCCAGCAGTAAACTAGCGGGAGGACTACAGGCTGGTACGCAGTATTTT
CDR3aa: CASSKLAGGLQAGTQYF

v_gene: TRBV28
d_gene: NA
j_gene: TRBJ2-7
abundance: NA
CDR3nt: TGTGCCAGCAGCCGGCGAGGGCAGGGCTCCTACGAGCAGTACTTC
CDR3aa: CASSRRGQGSYEQYF

v_gene: TRBV28
d_gene: NA
j_gene: TRBJ1-5
abundance: few
CDR3nt: TGTGCCAGCAGTCCCAATAATCGGGGGCATAGCAATCAGCCCCAGCATTTT
CDR3aa: CASSPNNRGHSNQPQHF

v_gene: TRBV5-5
d_gene: NA
j_gene: TRBJ1-1
abundance: few
CDR3nt: TGTGCCAGCAGCTACAGGACAGTTTTAGGGAGCACTGAAGCTTTCTTT
CDR3aa: CASSYRTVLGSTEAFF

v_gene: TRBV5-1
d_gene: TRBD1
j_gene: TRBJ1-1
abundance: few
CDR3nt: TGCGCCAGCAGCACGACAGGGGGCGTAGAGGACACTGAAGCTTTCTTT
CDR3aa: CASSTTGGVEDTEAFF

v_gene: TRBV6-2/TRBV6-3
d_gene: TRBD1
j_gene: TRBJ2-3
abundance: many
CDR3nt: TGTGCCAGCAGTCGGACAGGGACCACAGATACGCAGTATTTT
CDR3aa: CASSRTGTTDTQYF

v_gene: TRBV6-2/TRBV6-3
d_gene: NA
j_gene: TRBJ2-3
abundance: many
CDR3nt: TGTGCCAGCAGCGAAGATCGGACCCCCGTATACACAGATACGCAGTATTTT
CDR3aa: CASSEDRTPVYTDTQYF

v_gene: TRBV11-2
d_gene: NA
j_gene: TRBJ2-4
abundance: few
CDR3nt: TGTGCCAGCAGCTCTCGGACAGTGGTGGCCAAAAACATTCAGTACTTC
CDR3aa: CASSSRTVVAKNIQYF

v_gene: TRBV4-3
d_gene: NA
j_gene: TRBJ2-2
abundance: NA
CDR3nt: TGCGCCAGCAGCCCCTGGGAGGGGGGGAACACCGGGGAGCTGTTTTTT
CDR3aa: CASSPWEGGNTGELFF

v_gene: TRBV20-1
d_gene: TRBD2
j_gene: TRBJ2-7
abundance: few
CDR3nt: TGCAGCGGCTTACCTGGACTAGCCCATTACGAGCAGTACTTC
CDR3aa: CSGLPGLAHYEQYF

v_gene: TRBV5-1
d_gene: TRBD2
j_gene: TRBJ2-5
abundance: NA
CDR3nt: TGCGCCAGCAAGTTGGCTAGCGGGCATGAAGAGACCCAGTACTTC
CDR3aa: CASKLASGHEETQYF

v_gene: TRBV12-3/TRBV12-4
d_gene: NA
j_gene: TRBJ1-3
abundance: few
CDR3nt: TGTGCCAGCAGAGAAAAGGGAGTAGCAGGGCTTGCGTATTTT
CDR3aa: CASREKGVAGLAYF

v_gene: TRBV6-2/TRBV6-3
d_gene: NA
j_gene: TRBJ1-1
abundance: NA
CDR3nt: TGTGCCAGCAGTTACTCGAAAGGCAGCTTGAACACTGAAGCTTTCTTT
CDR3aa: CASSYSKGSLNTEAFF

v_gene: TRBV6-1
d_gene: TRBD1
j_gene: TRBJ2-3
abundance: NA
CDR3nt: TGTGCCTCCAAAGGGGGACAGGGCCCCACAGATACGCAGTATTTT
CDR3aa: CASKGGQGPTDTQYF

v_gene: TRBV24-1
d_gene: TRBD1
j_gene: TRBJ2-3
abundance: NA
CDR3nt: TGTGCCACCAGACCGACAGGGGGCACAGATACGCAGTATTTT
CDR3aa: CATRPTGGTDTQYF

v_gene: TRBV21-1
d_gene: NA
j_gene: TRBJ2-1
abundance: NA
CDR3nt: TGTGCCATGGGCTCTGGACTCCTCTGCAATGAGCAGTTCTTC
CDR3aa: CAMGSGLLCNEQFF

v_gene: TRBV6-1
d_gene: NA
j_gene: TRBJ1-1
abundance: NA
CDR3nt: TGTGCCAGCGCGGCCACGGGCCGCATGAACACTGAAGCTTTCTTT
CDR3aa: CASAATGRMNTEAFF

v_gene: TRBV12-3/TRBV12-4
d_gene: TRBD1
j_gene: TRBJ2-1
abundance: few
CDR3nt: TGTGCCAGCAGCCCCTGGACAGGGTACAATGAGCAGTTCTTC
CDR3aa: CASSPWTGYNEQFF

v_gene: TRBV7-9
d_gene: TRBD1
j_gene: TRBJ1-1
abundance: NA
CDR3nt: TGTGCCAGCAGCCCCCGGGACAGGGTGCTCCGAAATGCTTTCTTT
CDR3aa: CASSPRDRVLRNAFF

v_gene: TRBV6-2/TRBV6-3
d_gene: NA
j_gene: TRBJ1-2
abundance: few
CDR3nt: TGTGCCAGCAGTTATTTGGGCAGCACCTATGGCTACACCTTC
CDR3aa: CASSYLGSTYGYTF

v_gene: TRBV7-2
d_gene: TRBD2
j_gene: TRBJ2-2
abundance: few
CDR3nt: TGTGCCAGCAGCTTAGGCTTAGCGGGAGGGCCAAACACCGGGGAGCTGTTTTTT
CDR3aa: CASSLGLAGGPNTGELFF

v_gene: TRBV3-1
d_gene: NA
j_gene: TRBJ2-5
abundance: NA
CDR3nt: TGTGCCAGCAGCCGCGGGAACAGGAACAAAGAGACCCAGTACTTC
CDR3aa: CASSRGNRNKETQYF